This TCR beta chain was identified in a study of a mutant IDH1 vaccine in newly diagnosed glioma. Study in general: Sex among treated patients split about 62% male, around 40% female; mean age was approximately 40 years.

Worth noting for this clone: What it binds is unknown.

Time point defined: week 47, end of study. Doses consisted of 300 ug of mutant IDH1 20-mer peptide each, paired with topical imiquimod. Libraries were prepared by immunoSEQ multiplex PCR; TCRdb keeps only in-frame clonotypes and omits some of them. The sample contains about 94,000 clones, roughly 89% of which appear only once. Unmatched junction bases numbered 15, after V lost 5 bases and J lost 3 bases. CDR1 and CDR2 from the germline V gene are MDHEN and SYDVKM. This CDR3 has 18 residues. The chain joins TRBV28 to TRBJ2-7; the match to TRBD2 covers 11 bases. Source: PBMCs, taken from a glioma patient whose treatment included an IDH1 peptide vaccine. The sequence was obtained from a woman between 50 and 59 years old with glioma. CDR3 residues: CASSLRDYLLAGDYEQYF. The DNA for the CDR3 is TGTGCCAGCAGTCTCCGCGACTATTTACTAGCGGGAGACTACGAGCAGTACTTC.